Below, one T cell receptor beta chain is given with its context. Its antigen is currently unknown. Naive CD8 isolation took CD45RO-negative cells positively selected for CCR7 and excluded terminally differentiated effector memory CD45RA+ cells. Germline V CDR1 and CDR2: SGHTA, FQGNSA. Deletions cut 6 bases from V and 4 bases from J, with 16 bases between. CDR3 length: 15 amino acids. The data stem from a study of shared clonotypes between healthy human individuals. Study-wide results and caveats: It was the non-shared clonotypes that had lower generation probabilities than clonotypes shared by all four donors. Sampling included only blood; tissue repertoires likely differ.

Clones were sequenced by immunoSEQ multiplex PCR, and TCRdb holds only the in-frame ones, with some missing. This table has some 2 million clones, 85% to 95% appearing once. J is TRBJ1-5 and V is TRBV7-2; no reliable D call. Sequencing used naive CD8+ T cells sorted from blood. The TCR comes from a man aged 18 to 29 in good health. CDR3 sequence reads: CASSPSAVGNQPQHF. CDR3 DNA sequence: TGTGCCAGCAGTCCATCGGCCGTCGGGAATCAGCCCCAGCATTTT.